This TCR beta chain appears in the sequencing data of a study of read filtering for tumor transcriptome and immune sequencing. This library used approximately 370 ng RNA and molecular barcoded adaptors spanning alpha/delta and beta/gamma chains. MiXCR was run by TCRdb on the reads, yielding one entry per CDR3 protein. In the table there are 40,000 to 50,000 distinct CDR3 sequences, roughly 13% of which are singletons. The CDR3 spans 20 residues. CDR1 is MNHEY and CDR2 is SVGEGT in the germline V gene. Losses at the gene ends were 4 bases for V and 6 bases for J; bases not matched to a gene: 24. This clonotype was found many times.

The gene calls are TRBV6-2 or TRBV6-3 and TRBJ2-1; 7 bases are shared with TRBD2. This clonotype originated in a donor aged 40 or over with multiple myeloma. The sequenced sample consisted of a population of CD138-negative cells sorted from bone marrow. CDR3 bases: TGTGCCAGCAGTTCTGCCTCGGGGAGGTCCGGACTAGGCGGGGGCAATGAGCAGTTCTTC. This gives the protein CASSSASGRSGLGGGNEQFF.